Shown below are 13 T cell receptor beta chains from a single sample sequenced in a study of cytomegalovirus exposure and HLA in healthy donors. The PCR was carried out with 60 Vbeta primers and 13 Jbeta primers. Only in-frame clones appear in the TCRdb table, and some are missing; sequencing was by immunoSEQ multiplex PCR. This table has just over 150,000 clones, around 84% appearing once. The sample consisted of PBMCs. These receptor sequences come from a woman under 30 in good health and CMV-seronegative.

This clone was seen more than once but under ten times. This sequence joins TRBV30 and TRBJ1-2, with D perhaps matching TRBD1 (5 bases). The CDR3 runs 16 residues. Germline V lookup: CDR1 GTSNPN, CDR2 SVGIG (reference sequence). Trimming removed 4 bases at V and 1 base at J, with 19 bases between. Here the CDR3 DNA reads TGTGCCTGGACCCAATCGTCAACAGGTCTTAACTATGGCTACACCTTC. Translation gives CAWTQSSTGLNYGYTF.

This chain links TRBV7-3 with TRBJ2-1, with D maybe TRBD2 (6 bases). The V and J ends lost 5 bases and 4 bases respectively, with 18 bases between them. The germline CDR1 and CDR2 sequences are SGHTA and FQGTGA. The CDR3 totals 16 residues. The CDR3 here is CASSPQRRGLYNEQFF. DNA for the CDR3: TGTGCCAGCAGCCCCCAGAGGAGGGGCCTATACAATGAGCAGTTCTTC.

The V call is TRBV4-3, the J call TRBJ1-2, with unresolved D. Germline lookup yields CDR1 LGHNA and CDR2 YSLEER. The ends were cut back, 0 bases at V and 7 bases at J, with 9 bases in the middle. The CDR3 spans 13 residues. The CDR3 DNA is TGCGCCAGCAGCCAAGAATCTAGGCCTGGCTACACCTTC. The encoded protein is CASSQESRPGYTF.

The chain uses TRBV6-5 and TRBJ1-2; D is perhaps TRBD1 (6 bases). This CDR3 is 14 amino acids long. The germline gives CDR1 MNHEY, CDR2 SVGAGI. The germline V and J ends were trimmed by 6 bases and 2 bases, with 13 bases remaining between them. CDR3 loop: CASSRGQQNYGYTF. In DNA, the CDR3 is TGTGCCAGCAGCCGCGGACAGCAAAACTATGGCTACACCTTC.

This chain connects TRBV6-6 to TRBJ2-2; D perhaps matches TRBD1 (6 bases). Per the germline V gene, CDR1 is MNHNY and CDR2 is SVGAGI (reference sequence). This CDR3 comprises 13 residues. For the CDR3, the DNA is TGTGGCACAGGGACCTCGAACACCGGGGAGCTGTTTTTT. Amino acid sequence: CGTGTSNTGELFF.

This chain uses TRBV28 with TRBJ1-1; D is uncertain. This CDR3 has 13 residues. Germline lookup yields CDR1 MDHEN and CDR2 SYDVKM. V gave up 6 bases and J gave up 3 bases, with 11 bases separating them. The CDR3: CASSHPGYTEAFF. DNA of the CDR3: TGTGCCAGCAGCCACCCGGGGTACACTGAAGCTTTCTTT.

The rearrangement links TRBV4-3 to TRBJ2-3, with 9 bases lining up with TRBD1. The germline CDR1 and CDR2 sequences are LGHNA and YSLEER. The CDR3 contains 17 residues. J was trimmed by 2 bases and V by 1 base; bases with no gene match: 7. This CDR3 reads CASSQAPGQGFTDTQYF. The DNA of the CDR3 is TGCGCCAGCAGCCAAGCTCCGGGACAGGGATTCACAGATACGCAGTATTTT.

The chain combines TRBV29-1 with TRBJ2-2; TRBD1 matches 8 bases. From germline, CDR1 is SQVTM and CDR2 ANQGSEA. V gave up 6 bases and J gave up 2 bases; unmatched junction bases: 8. This CDR3 region has 15 residues. DNA for the CDR3: TGCAGCGTGGGATTGGGACAGGCAAACACCGGGGAGCTGTTTTTT. Translation gives CSVGLGQANTGELFF.

The V and J genes are TRBV7-2 and TRBJ1-2; 7 positions match TRBD1. The CDR3 has 15 amino acids. Germline CDR1 and CDR2: SGHTA and FQGNSA. Germline trimming cut 5 bases from V and 8 bases from J; bases unmatched to any gene: 14. Written as DNA, the CDR3 is TGTGCCAGCAGCCCCTTACCCGAGACAGGGCGGGGCTACACCTTC. Encoded protein: CASSPLPETGRGYTF.

This clone was counted a few times. This sequence joins TRBV6-4 and TRBJ2-2; 8 bases are a match to TRBD2. After removal of 6 bases from V and 3 bases from J, the junction contained 3 bases not matched to a gene. Germline CDR1 is MRHNA and CDR2 is SNTAGT. The CDR3 runs 14 residues. The chain's CDR3 is CASSTSGHTGELFF. The DNA for the CDR3 is TGTGCCAGCAGCACTAGCGGACACACCGGGGAGCTGTTTTTT.

This clone showed up just once. This sequence joins TRBV7-2 and TRBJ2-1; 7 nucleotides line up with TRBD2. Germline loops: CDR1 SGHTA, CDR2 FQGNSA. Germline trimming cut 5 bases from V and 4 bases from J; bases unmatched to any gene: 8. The CDR3 sequence is 15 residues long. The CDR3 here is CASSLRTRLYNEQFF. DNA for the CDR3: TGTGCCAGCAGCCTACGGACTAGGCTTTACAATGAGCAGTTCTTC.

The gene calls are TRBV7-8 and TRBJ1-3; D uncertain. Germline CDR1 reads SGHVS; CDR2 reads FQNEAQ. Trimming left V 5 bases short and J 7 bases short, with 12 bases between. This CDR3 region has 13 residues. The CDR3 DNA reads as TGTGCCAGCAGCATGGCGGTTGGGAACACCATATATTTT. Translated, it gives CASSMAVGNTIYF.

This chain uses TRBV2 with TRBJ2-5, with 8 bases aligning to TRBD2. Germline loops: CDR1 SNHLY, CDR2 FYNNEI. CDR3 length equals 13 residues. The V and J ends lost 5 bases and 5 bases, in that order; junction bases with no gene match: 4. DNA of the CDR3: TGTGCCAGCAGTAGCGGGAGAGGTGAGACCCAGTACTTC. Protein: CASSSGRGETQYF. Combining the CDR3 with reference TRBV2 and TRBJ2-5 gives the whole variable domain EPEVTQTPSHQVTQMGQEVILRCVPISNHLYFYWYRQILGQKVEFLVSFYNNEISEKSEIFDDQFSVERPDGSNFTLKIRSTKLEDSAMYFCASSSGRGETQYFGPGTRLLVL.